Each of the 8 T cell receptor beta chains below was sequenced from the same sample in a study of T cells in Graves' hyperthyroidism and ophthalmopathy. RNA transcripts yielded amplified TCR beta CDR3 regions. HTBI primers were employed in a first-round RT-PCR of the TCR CDR3. One entry per CDR3 protein, called by TCRdb with MiXCR from the multiplex PCR reads. Altogether approximately 380,000 distinct CDR3 sequences are present, 18% being singletons, with the ten largest covering less than 45%. Sequenced material: blood. The source of these receptors is a man aged 18-30 years with Graves' ophthalmopathy.

The table lists this clonotype with many counts. The chain uses TRBV12-3 or TRBV12-4 and TRBJ2-3, with D unclear. Deletions cut 8 bases from V and 1 base from J, with 4 bases between. The CDR3 is 11 residues long. Here the CDR3 DNA reads TGTGCCAGCCGGGGCACAGATACGCAGTATTTT. Its protein is CASRGTDTQYF.

The rearrangement joins TRBV28 to TRBJ1-5; D not resolved. With 7 bases removed from V and 5 bases from J, the gap between germline ends came to 21 bases. The CDR3 totals 16 residues. Per germline, CDR1 MDHEN and CDR2 SYDVKM. The CDR3 bases are TGTGCCAGCAAAATGAGGCTTGGGGTGAGTCATCAGCCCCAGCATTTT. Translated, it gives CASKMRLGVSHQPQHF.

This clonotype was seen a handful of times. This chain joins TRBV6-5 and TRBJ2-2; D is undetermined. V gave up 0 bases and J gave up 6 bases, with 5 bases separating them. This CDR3 has 13 amino acids. Germline values: CDR1 MNHEY, CDR2 SVGAGI. The DNA of the CDR3 is TGTGCCAGCAGTTACTCTTTGGCCGGGGAGCTGTTTTTT. As protein: CASSYSLAGELFF.

This clonotype was observed at least ten times. The gene calls are TRBV29-1 and TRBJ2-7; TRBD2 might be the D (6 bases). The CDR3 consists of 16 residues. Germline CDR1 and CDR2: SQVTM and ANQGSEA. Trimming shortened V by 0 bases and J by 0 bases, and 15 bases separated the two germline ends. CDR3 DNA sequence: TGCAGCGTTGAAGATGGTGGCGGGGCTAGCTCCTACGAGCAGTACTTC. Its translation is CSVEDGGGASSYEQYF.

This clonotype occurred a few times. The chain joins TRBV5-1 to TRBJ2-1; either TRBD1 or TRBD2 may supply D (6 bases each). Per germline, CDR1 SGHRS and CDR2 YFSETQ. V lost 7 bases to trimming and J lost 6 bases, with 23 bases between them. The CDR3 sequence is 16 residues long. The CDR3 is CASPSQGGRFINEQFF. The DNA of the CDR3 is TGCGCCAGCCCGTCCCAAGGGGGGCGATTTATCAATGAGCAGTTCTTC.

This chain connects TRBV2 to TRBJ1-3; D is uncertain. Germline CDR1 and CDR2: SNHLY and FYNNEI. With 10 bases removed from V and 0 bases from J, the gap between germline ends came to 10 bases. CDR3 size: 13 residues. CDR3 loop: CANNGNSGNTIYF. The CDR3 coding sequence is TGTGCCAACAATGGGAACTCTGGAAACACCATATATTTT.

This clonotype occurred a few times. The chain couples TRBV11-2 to TRBJ1-2; tentative D call: TRBD1 (6 bases). The CDR3 sequence is 17 residues long. The V gene's germline CDR1 is SGHAT and CDR2 FQNNGV. The V end was cut by 1 base, the J end by 6 bases, with 21 bases between. The CDR3 DNA reads TGTGCCAGCAGCTTAGTAGGGGGGCGGGGTCCAGGGGATGGCTACACCTTC. Translation: CASSLVGGRGPGDGYTF.

The chain carries TRBV10-3 and TRBJ1-1; 12 positions agree with TRBD1. Germline CDR1 is ENHRY and CDR2 is SYGVKD. After removal of 10 bases from V and 5 bases from J, the junction contained 5 bases not matched to a gene. The CDR3 sequence is 13 residues long. The CDR3 sequence is CATWDRGLTEAFF. For the CDR3, the DNA is TGTGCCACCTGGGACAGGGGGCTGACTGAAGCTTTCTTT.